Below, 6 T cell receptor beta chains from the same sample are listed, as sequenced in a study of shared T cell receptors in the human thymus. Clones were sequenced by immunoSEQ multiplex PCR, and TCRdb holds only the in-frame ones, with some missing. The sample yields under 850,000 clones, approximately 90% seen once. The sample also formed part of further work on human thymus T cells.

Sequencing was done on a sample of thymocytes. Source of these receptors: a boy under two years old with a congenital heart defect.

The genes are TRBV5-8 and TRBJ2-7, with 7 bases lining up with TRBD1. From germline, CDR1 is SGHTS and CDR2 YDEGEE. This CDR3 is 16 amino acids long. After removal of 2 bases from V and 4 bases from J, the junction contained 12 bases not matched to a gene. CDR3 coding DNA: TGTGCCAGCAGCTTCGGACCTAGGGGGCGGAGGTACGAGCAGTACTTC. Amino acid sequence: CASSFGPRGRRYEQYF.

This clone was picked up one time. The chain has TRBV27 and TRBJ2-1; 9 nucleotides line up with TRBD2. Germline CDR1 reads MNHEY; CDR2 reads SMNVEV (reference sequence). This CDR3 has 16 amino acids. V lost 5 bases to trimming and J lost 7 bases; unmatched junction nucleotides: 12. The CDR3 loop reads CASSPTRAGGPNEQFF. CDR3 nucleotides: TGTGCCAGCAGTCCCACCCGCGCGGGAGGGCCGAATGAGCAGTTCTTC.

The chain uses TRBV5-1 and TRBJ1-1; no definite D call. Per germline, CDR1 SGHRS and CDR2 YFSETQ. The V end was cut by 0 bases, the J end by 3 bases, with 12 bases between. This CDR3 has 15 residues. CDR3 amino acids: CASSLDSNPDTEAFF. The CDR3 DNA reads TGCGCCAGCAGCTTGGACTCCAATCCGGACACTGAAGCTTTCTTT.

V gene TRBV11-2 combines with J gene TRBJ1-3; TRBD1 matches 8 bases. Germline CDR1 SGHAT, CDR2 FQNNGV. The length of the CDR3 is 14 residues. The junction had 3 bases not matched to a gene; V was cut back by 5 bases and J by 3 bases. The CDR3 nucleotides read TGTGCCAGCAGCCAGACAGGGGATGGAAACACCATATATTTT. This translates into CASSQTGDGNTIYF. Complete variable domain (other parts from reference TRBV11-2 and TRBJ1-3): EAGVAQSPRYKIIEKRQSVAFWCNPISGHATLYWYQQILGQGPKLLIQFQNNGVVDDSQLPKDRFSAERLKGVDSTLKIQPAKLEDSAVYLCASSQTGDGNTIYFGEGSWLTVV.

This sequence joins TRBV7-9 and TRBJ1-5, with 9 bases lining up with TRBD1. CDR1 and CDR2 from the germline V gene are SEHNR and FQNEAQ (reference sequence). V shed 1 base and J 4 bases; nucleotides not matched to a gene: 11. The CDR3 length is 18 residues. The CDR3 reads CASSLGPPGTGYNQPQHF. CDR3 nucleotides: TGTGCCAGCAGCTTAGGCCCTCCCGGGACAGGGTATAATCAGCCCCAGCATTTT. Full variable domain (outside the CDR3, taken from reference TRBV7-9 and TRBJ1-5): DTGVSQNPRHKITKRGQNVTFRCDPISEHNRLYWYRQTLGQGPEFLTYFQNEAQLEKSRLLSDRFSAERPKGSFSTLEIQRTEQGDSAMYLCASSLGPPGTGYNQPQHFGDGTRLSIL.

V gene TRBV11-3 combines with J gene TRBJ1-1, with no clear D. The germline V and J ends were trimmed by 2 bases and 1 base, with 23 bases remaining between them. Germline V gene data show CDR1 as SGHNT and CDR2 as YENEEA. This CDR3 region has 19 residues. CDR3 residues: CASSLTLAPVRDGNTEAFF. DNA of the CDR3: TGTGCCAGCAGCTTAACCCTGGCGCCAGTCCGGGATGGGAACACTGAAGCTTTCTTT.